The TCR beta chain under discussion was sequenced for a study of blood T cell repertoires in COVID-19. For the study at large: PBMCs, B-cell-depleted T cells, or T cells were the source of the cDNA or gDNA that made up the material.

CDR1 is SNHLY, CDR2 FYNNEI, per germline. V lost 0 bases to trimming and J lost 2 bases, with 10 bases between them. CDR3 length equals 15 residues. Study processing details: Nucleated cell number was recorded as an estimate derived from reference gene primer amplification. The repertoire was sequenced with immunoSEQ multiplex PCR; TCRdb's copy has only in-frame clones and lacks some. The V and J calls and clone size come from that table; D and trimming were worked out from the DNA. The repertoire includes 250,000 or so clones, 80% to 90% of them detected once, and almost 2% sits in the top ten. The source material was peripheral blood. This TCR came from a man aged 25-40 years with active or convalescent COVID-19. The rearrangement uses TRBV2 and TRBJ1-1; possible D gene TRBD1, 6 bases. The CDR3 DNA reads TGTGCCAGCAGTGAAGCGGGGACAAAAAACACTGAAGCTTTCTTT. The encoded protein is CASSEAGTKNTEAFF.